The 23 T cell receptor beta chains below were found in one sample sequenced in a study of monozygotic twins with inflammatory bowel disease. TCRdb reanalyzed the 5' RACE reads, giving one entry per CDR3 protein sequence and no DNA. This sample's table has 440,000 or so distinct CDR3 sequences. Sequencing was carried out using blood. These receptors originate from a human donor with ulcerative colitis or Crohn's disease, or a healthy co-twin of an affected twin (not recorded which).

The chain uses TRBV20-1 and TRBJ2-7; TCRdb outputs TRBD1, but without DNA this stays unchecked. Germline V gives CDR1 DFQATT, CDR2 SNEGSKA (reference sequence). This CDR3 has 14 residues. The CDR3 is CSAIWTGSLREQYF.

The chain links TRBV6-6 to TRBJ1-1. Germline lookup yields CDR1 MNHNY and CDR2 SVGAGI (reference sequence). This CDR3 has 11 amino acids. This CDR3 reads CASTQRGRAFF.

CDR3 residues: CAISEYEAEQYF. The chain carries TRBV10-3 and TRBJ2-7. Germline V gene lookup returns CDR1 ENHRY and CDR2 SYGVKD. The CDR3 has 12 amino acids.

This chain connects TRBV15 to TRBJ2-2; TCRdb's D call, TRBD2, is unchecked because there is no DNA. The CDR3 has 15 amino acids. CDR1 and CDR2 from the germline V gene are LNHNV and YYDKDF (reference sequence). The CDR3 sequence is CATSTGPPNTGELFF.

The chain has TRBV5-1 and TRBJ1-1; the TCRdb call, TRBD1, lacks DNA for checking. CDR3 length: 13 amino acids. Germline V gives CDR1 SGHRS, CDR2 YFSETQ. The CDR3 here is CASTGGANTEAFF.

This sequence joins TRBV4-1 and TRBJ1-2. The CDR3 covers 16 residues. CDR1 and CDR2 from the germline V gene are MGHRA and YSYEKL. CDR3 region: CASSPYIGFTNYGYTF.

This chain connects TRBV5-1 to TRBJ2-1; checking the TCRdb D call of TRBD2 is not possible without DNA. The germline V gene has CDR1 SGHRS and CDR2 YFSETQ. The CDR3 covers 14 residues. The CDR3 here is CASSHTGPSGEQFF.

This sequence joins TRBV2 and TRBJ2-2; the D call of TRBD1 rests on TCRdb alone, since no DNA is present to check it. Germline V lookup: CDR1 SNHLY, CDR2 FYNNEI. This CDR3 has 13 residues. CDR3 region: CASSEMGRGELFF.

The genes are TRBV5-1 and TRBJ2-5; the D call of TRBD1 rests on TCRdb alone, since no DNA is present to check it. Germline assignment: CDR1 SGHRS and CDR2 YFSETQ. The CDR3 consists of 14 residues. The CDR3 protein is CASSYDRGGETQYF.

The chain has TRBV6-6 and TRBJ1-5. The CDR3 runs to 12 residues. Germline V gene lookup returns CDR1 MNHNY and CDR2 SVGAGI (reference sequence). The CDR3 sequence: CASSRGRAERHF.

The chain recombines TRBV7-9 with TRBJ1-2; TCRdb's assignment of TRBD1 cannot be checked, as there is no DNA. The CDR3 has 15 residues. CDR1 SEHNR and CDR2 FQNEAQ come from the germline V gene (reference sequence). The CDR3 spells CASSNRDRGTDGYTF.

This chain links TRBV25-1 with TRBJ2-1; TCRdb lists TRBD1, though no DNA is available to test this call. The length of the CDR3 is 11 residues. Germline V gene data show CDR1 as MGHDK and CDR2 as SYGVNS. CDR3 amino acids: CASGPDPLAFF.

The chain is built from TRBV28 and TRBJ2-7. The CDR3 totals 15 residues. The germline gives CDR1 MDHEN, CDR2 SYDVKM. CDR3 amino acids: CASRVRQFSSYEQYF.

The V gene is TRBV30, the J gene TRBJ2-7; TCRdb indicates TRBD2, and absent DNA this call remains unverified. From germline, CDR1 is GTSNPN and CDR2 SVGIG (reference sequence). The CDR3 is 16 residues long. The CDR3 here is CAVECRWRESSYEQYF.

CDR3 protein: CASSLGVGDSNQPQHF. This rearrangement joins TRBV12-3 or TRBV12-4 to TRBJ1-5; the D call of TRBD1 rests on TCRdb alone, since no DNA is present to check it. The CDR3 covers 16 residues.

The gene calls are TRBV20-1 and TRBJ2-7; the TCRdb call, TRBD2, lacks DNA for checking. This CDR3 has 15 amino acids. Germline V CDR1 and CDR2: DFQATT, SNEGSKA (reference sequence). The CDR3 sequence: CSARDLLESGYEQYF.

Here the CDR3 reads CASSPKGGSGQPQHF. The chain joins TRBV18 to TRBJ1-5. Germline values: CDR1 KGHSH, CDR2 LQKENI. The CDR3 totals 15 residues.

This chain links TRBV5-1 with TRBJ2-5; as DNA is missing, the TRBD1 call by TCRdb cannot be tested. This CDR3 spans 14 amino acids. The germline V gene has CDR1 SGHRS and CDR2 YFSETQ. The CDR3 region is CASSSQGFKETQYF. Full variable domain (rest looked up from reference TRBV5-1 and TRBJ2-5): KAGVTQTPRYLIKTRGQQVTLSCSPISGHRSVSWYQQTPGQGLQFLFEYFSETQRNKGNFPGRFSGRQFSNSRSEMNVSTLELGDSALYLCASSSQGFKETQYFGPGTRLLVL.

The chain carries TRBV20-1 and TRBJ2-3; TCRdb designates TRBD2, a call that cannot be tested without DNA. Per the germline V gene, CDR1 is DFQATT and CDR2 is SNEGSKA (reference sequence). The CDR3 runs 19 residues. CDR3 protein: CSARERGMGLAGSTDTQYF.

The rearrangement joins TRBV2 to TRBJ1-1. Germline assignment: CDR1 SNHLY and CDR2 FYNNEI. CDR3 length: 11 residues. This CDR3 reads CARALNTEAFF.

The gene calls are TRBV4-3 and TRBJ1-3; without DNA, the TCRdb call of TRBD1 cannot be checked. The germline V gene encodes CDR1 LGHNA and CDR2 YSLEER. This CDR3 comprises 16 residues. This CDR3 is CASSQVDRGIGNTIYF.

This chain links TRBV6-2 or TRBV6-3 with TRBJ1-1; TCRdb gives TRBD1 as the D gene, but with no DNA this cannot be confirmed. The CDR3 consists of 15 residues. Germline-derived CDR1 and CDR2 are MNHEY and SVGEGT. This chain's CDR3 is CASSKGQSLNTEAFF.

The rearrangement uses TRBV7-2 and TRBJ2-7; the D call of TRBD2 rests on TCRdb alone, since no DNA is present to check it. The CDR3 sequence is 16 residues long. Per germline, CDR1 SGHTA and CDR2 FQGNSA. The chain's CDR3 is CASSLPPLAGAYEQYF.